Sequencing of this T cell receptor (beta chain) was carried out in a study of vaccination and CD4 T cells after COVID-19. General study results and limits: A nonsignificant rise from roughly 22 to 38 was seen in the median number of SARS-CoV-2-reactive clonotypes.

Germline V gives CDR1 MNHNS, CDR2 SASEGT. The length of the CDR3 is 15 residues. V lost 6 bases and J 6 bases, leaving 20 bases between the germline ends. The treatment denotes: roughly 10-day PBMC culture with coronavirus spike peptide pools or control peptides (ViraFEST assay). The unexposed donor's CD4+ T cells were collected before the COVID-19 pandemic (2011-2018). Cultured CD4+ T-cell DNA underwent Oncomine TCR Beta short-read sequencing. TCRdb ran MiXCR on the PCR reads and lists one entry per CDR3 protein. In the table there are 6,100 or so distinct CDR3 sequences, more than 45% of which are singletons. In regard to this clonotype: The antigen is undetermined.

The receptor was isolated from a human donor in good health. The chain recombines TRBV6-1 with TRBJ1-1; D not certain. Sequencing was carried out using CD4+ T cells from blood, cultured in vitro. In DNA form, the CDR3 reads TGTGCCAGCAGCCGGCTAAGTGGGGTAGTGCCTGAAGCTTTCTTT. Residues: CASSRLSGVVPEAFF.